The clone carrying this T cell receptor beta chain was seen once. The sample originates from a study of blood T cell repertoires in COVID-19. Study as a whole: Samples taken during acute and convalescent COVID-19 were collected in the United States, Italy and Spain.

Trimming cost V 0 bases and J 1 base, with 6 bases left between them. The CDR3 length is 14 residues. Germline V gene sequence: CDR1 SGHTA, CDR2 FQGNSA. Cohorts were assigned according to the clinical history that participants reported. Clones were sequenced by immunoSEQ multiplex PCR, and TCRdb holds only the in-frame ones, with some missing. The table shows 200,000 or so clones, with about nine tenths occurring only once. This receptor was identified in a woman aged 40 to 50 with acute COVID-19. Material for sequencing was PBMCs or T cells enriched from blood (not recorded which). The rearrangement joins TRBV7-2 to TRBJ1-1, with D possibly matching TRBD1 (5 bases). CDR3 residues: CASSLAGGNTEAFF. As DNA, the CDR3 is TGTGCCAGCAGCTTAGCGGGGGGGAACACTGAAGCTTTCTTT.